This is a list of T cell receptor beta chains from one sample in a study of blood T cells in healthy people across ages. TCRdb reanalysed the 5' RACE reads using MiXCR and keeps one entry per CDR3 protein. The sample lists about 1,500,000 distinct CDR3 sequences, 42% occurring once. The sample consisted of blood. These receptors all come from a woman under 30 in good health. CDR3s include the opening cysteine and the closing phenylalanine or tryptophan. Fields, in order: V gene, clone size, D gene, J gene, CDR3 DNA, CDR3 protein. D genes are given only for firm matches. Clone size is shown for a subset of rows, as once, few, many or a class of expanded clone.

>TRBV29-1|few|TRBD1|TRBJ2-7
TGCAGCGTTGCGACAGGGTCCCTCTCCTACGAGCAGTACTTC
CSVATGSLSYEQYF
>TRBV7-6|NA|TRBD2|TRBJ2-3
TGTGCCAGCAGCTTAGAAGGACTAGCGGGGGGCCCTCTCACAGATACGCAGTATTTT
CASSLEGLAGGPLTDTQYF
>TRBV7-2|NA|TRBD2|TRBJ2-7
TGTGCCAGCAGCCCATGGCTAGCGGGAAGCTCCTACGAGCAGTACTTC
CASSPWLAGSSYEQYF
>TRBV4-1|NA|NA|TRBJ2-7
TGCGCCAGCAGCCAAGCTCCGGACATAGCGTACGAGCAGTACTTC
CASSQAPDIAYEQYF
>TRBV10-3|NA|TRBD1|TRBJ1-1
TGTGCCATCAGTCAATCCGGGACAGGGGGGAGGAACACTGAAGCTTTCTTT
CAISQSGTGGRNTEAFF
>TRBV10-3|once|NA|TRBJ2-7
TGTGCCATACGGGGGCTCGACTCCTACGAGCAGTACTTC
CAIRGLDSYEQYF
>TRBV6-2/TRBV6-3|NA|TRBD1|TRBJ2-7
TGTGCCAGCAAGGCGGAAGGGAAAGGGGGCTCCTACAATGAGCAGTACTTC
CASKAEGKGGSYNEQYF
>TRBV28|NA|NA|TRBJ2-1
TGTGCCAGCAGCCCTGAGGGCGTCCGGGTTTACAATGAGCAGTTCTTC
CASSPEGVRVYNEQFF
>TRBV7-2|NA|NA|TRBJ1-5
TGTGCCAGCAGCTTAGCGCTCGGTCAGCCCCAGCATTTT
CASSLALGQPQHF
>TRBV20-1|NA|NA|TRBJ1-2
TGCAGTGCTAGCATACAGGGTACGGGTGGCTACACCTTC
CSASIQGTGGYTF
>TRBV5-1|NA|TRBD1|TRBJ2-2
TGCGCCAGCAGCTCGCCGGGACAGGGAATCGGGGAGCTGTTTTTT
CASSSPGQGIGELFF
>TRBV5-1|NA|NA|TRBJ2-2
TGCGCCAGCAGCTTGGTACAGGGCTTCACCGGGGAGCTGTTTTTT
CASSLVQGFTGELFF
>TRBV7-2|NA|TRBD2|TRBJ2-1
TGTGCCAGCAGCTTTTGGAGACTAGCGGGAGTGGGAGACAATGAGCAGTTCTTC
CASSFWRLAGVGDNEQFF
>TRBV20-1|few|TRBD2|TRBJ2-3
TGCAGTGCTATAATACGATTGGGACTAGCGGGAGCAGATACGCAGTATTTT
CSAIIRLGLAGADTQYF
>TRBV6-6|NA|NA|TRBJ1-4
TGTGCCAGCCGACGGCCGACTAATGAAAAACTGTTTTTT
CASRRPTNEKLFF
>TRBV15|few|TRBD2|TRBJ2-7
TGTGCCACCAGCAGAGTATCTAGCGGGGGGAAAACCTACGAGCAGTACTTC
CATSRVSSGGKTYEQYF
>TRBV21-1|few|NA|TRBJ2-7
TGTGCCAGCAGCTACCGCCAGGGCCGAGCTCTCTACGAGCAGTACTTC
CASSYRQGRALYEQYF
>TRBV7-2|many|NA|TRBJ2-7
TGTGCCAGCAGCTTCCAAGGCTACTCCTACGAGCAGTACTTC
CASSFQGYSYEQYF
>TRBV20-1|NA|NA|TRBJ2-7
TGCAGTGCTCATAGCGGAGACTCCTACGAGCAGTACTTC
CSAHSGDSYEQYF
>TRBV3-1|NA|NA|TRBJ2-7
TGTGCCAGCAGCCAATCGGGACGGATGACCTACGAGCAGTACTTC
CASSQSGRMTYEQYF
>TRBV27|NA|NA|TRBJ1-4
TGTGCCAGCAGCCAGATTGGGGGATTGGAAAGACTGTTTTTT
CASSQIGGLERLFF
>TRBV12-3/TRBV12-4|NA|TRBD1|TRBJ2-1
TGTGCCAGCAAACCAATCCCGGGACAGGGGCCCAATGAGCAGTTCTTC
CASKPIPGQGPNEQFF
>TRBV3-1|few|NA|TRBJ2-5
TGTGCCAGCAGCCTGATAAAGTTGGAGACCCAGTACTTC
CASSLIKLETQYF
>TRBV27|NA|NA|TRBJ2-1
TGTGCCAGCAGTTTAGTGACCAGATACAATGAGCAGTTCTTC
CASSLVTRYNEQFF
>TRBV10-2|few|NA|TRBJ2-7
TGCGCCAGCAGTGACGGGCAGCCCTACGAGCAGTACTTC
CASSDGQPYEQYF
>TRBV3-1|NA|NA|TRBJ1-2
TGTGCCAGCAGCCAAGTGCAACAGGGCAGGGATGGCTACACCTTC
CASSQVQQGRDGYTF
>TRBV15|NA|NA|TRBJ1-2
TGTGCCACCAGCAGAGGACAAGCCTCCTACTATGGCTACACCTTC
CATSRGQASYYGYTF
>TRBV20-1|NA|NA|TRBJ1-1
TGCAGTGTCATACCAGGGATGGCGACTCTGCGATGGGCTTTCTTT
CSVIPGMATLRWAFF
>TRBV9|few|TRBD2|TRBJ2-7
TGTGCCAGCACCCCGGGACTAGCGGGGGCTGCTCGCGAGCAGTACTTC
CASTPGLAGAAREQYF
>TRBV11-2|NA|TRBD2|TRBJ2-1
TGTGCCAGCTCCCTCCTCGGGACTAGCGGCAACAATGAGCAGTTCTTC
CASSLLGTSGNNEQFF
>TRBV25-1|NA|NA|TRBJ1-6
TGTGCCAGCAGTGGGGGACAATTATCTTCACCCCTCCACTTT
CASSGGQLSSPLHF
>TRBV25-1|NA|NA|TRBJ2-7
TGTGCCAGCGAAGGGACGGAAAGCTACGAGCAGTACTTC
CASEGTESYEQYF
>TRBV7-2|NA|NA|TRBJ2-5
TGTGCCAGCACCACTCGAGGAAGGGAAGAGACCCAGTACTTC
CASTTRGREETQYF
>TRBV4-1|few|NA|TRBJ2-1
TGCGCCGTCTCACTACCGTACAATGAGCAGTTCTTC
CAVSLPYNEQFF
>TRBV5-1|NA|TRBD1|TRBJ1-2
TGCGCCGACAGCCTATGGACAGGGGGTAGGGATGGCTACACCTTC
CADSLWTGGRDGYTF
>TRBV19|few|TRBD2|TRBJ2-1
TGTGCCAGTAGAACTAGCGGGGCCCACAATGAGCAGTTCTTC
CASRTSGAHNEQFF
>TRBV7-9|NA|TRBD1|TRBJ2-5
TGTGCCAGCAGCCAGGGGGACAGGGGGCTTCAAGAGACCCAGTACTTC
CASSQGDRGLQETQYF
>TRBV29-1|NA|NA|TRBJ1-1
TGCAGCGTCGCAGGGGCGTTTGAAGCTTTCTTT
CSVAGAFEAFF
>TRBV3-1|many|NA|TRBJ2-3
TGTGCCAGCAGCCCCCGGGGGGACACCACAGATACGCAGTATTTT
CASSPRGDTTDTQYF
>TRBV4-1|NA|NA|TRBJ2-1
TGCGCCAGCAGCCAAGCGGACAGTTGGCTCACGGATGAGCAGTTCTTC
CASSQADSWLTDEQFF
>TRBV28|NA|TRBD1|TRBJ1-2
TGTGCCAGCGGGCGGAGCGGACAGGGGATCTATGGCTACACCTTC
CASGRSGQGIYGYTF
>TRBV2|NA|NA|TRBJ1-5
TGTGCCAGCACCTCAGACAGAAATAATCAGCCCCAGCATTTT
CASTSDRNNQPQHF
>TRBV9|few|TRBD1|TRBJ1-2
TGTGCCAGCAGCCATACAGGGGATGGCTACACCTTC
CASSHTGDGYTF
>TRBV14|NA|NA|TRBJ2-7
TGTGCCAGCAGCCACGGGCTGGCCTCGGGGGAGCAGTACTTC
CASSHGLASGEQYF
>TRBV11-2|NA|TRBD2|TRBJ2-1
TGTGCCAGCAGCTTTCTTAGCGGGTACAATGAGCAGTTCTTC
CASSFLSGYNEQFF